These T cell receptor beta chains were read from a single sample in a study of blood T cell repertoires in COVID-19. The repertoire was sequenced with immunoSEQ multiplex PCR; TCRdb's copy has only in-frame clones and lacks some. This table has 35,000 to 50,000 clones, approximately 86% appearing once. The sequenced material came from peripheral blood. These receptor sequences come from a woman of 80 years or more with active COVID-19. Both conserved end residues are part of each CDR3. The order of the fields is D gene, J gene, clone size, V gene, CDR3 DNA, CDR3 protein. The D gene is left open where the match is weak. Rows may omit the clone size; those that give it use once, few, many or a size class.

TRBD1 | TRBJ2-7 | NA | TRBV4-3 | TGCGCCAGCAGCCGGACAGGGGGCCTTTACGAGCAGTACTTC | CASSRTGGLYEQYF
NA | TRBJ2-1 | NA | TRBV11-2 | TGTGCCAGCAGCTTAGGAGACAATGAGCAGTTCTTC | CASSLGDNEQFF
NA | TRBJ1-1 | NA | TRBV6-5 | TGTGCCAGCAGTTACTTGGCGGGTGAAGCTTTCTTT | CASSYLAGEAFF
NA | TRBJ2-3 | NA | TRBV7-2 | TGTGCCAGCAGCTTAAGGGCAGGGAGGACTAGCACAGATACGCAGTATTTT | CASSLRAGRTSTDTQYF
NA | TRBJ2-6 | NA | TRBV5-1 | TGCGCCAGCACACCACCAACTTCTGGGGCCAACGTCCTGACTTTC | CASTPPTSGANVLTF
NA | TRBJ1-1 | NA | TRBV9 | TGTGCCAGCAGCGCTCTCGTGGACAGTGAAGCTTTCTTT | CASSALVDSEAFF
NA | TRBJ2-3 | NA | TRBV7-2 | TGTGCCAGCAGCTCTACTGTAGCGGTGAGCACAGATACGCAGTATTTT | CASSSTVAVSTDTQYF
TRBD1 | TRBJ2-7 | NA | TRBV5-1 | TGCGCCAGCAGCTTGGCCGGGACAGGTGACTACGAGCAGTACTTC | CASSLAGTGDYEQYF
NA | TRBJ2-5 | NA | TRBV28 | TGTGCCAGCTCCGCGGTCGGAGAGACCCAGTACTTC | CASSAVGETQYF
TRBD1 | TRBJ1-2 | NA | TRBV19 | TGTGCCAGTAGTGTAGGGACAGGGAGAAGGCTTGACTATGGCTACACCTTC | CASSVGTGRRLDYGYTF
TRBD1 | TRBJ1-3 | once | TRBV29-1 | TGCAGCGTTAAGGCAGGGGGCATTGGAAACACCATATATTTT | CSVKAGGIGNTIYF
TRBD1 | TRBJ2-2 | NA | TRBV4-3 | TGCGCCAGCAGCCAAGTAGGGACAGCGAACACCGGGGAGCTGTTTTTT | CASSQVGTANTGELFF
NA | TRBJ2-1 | NA | TRBV5-1 | TGCGCCAGCAGCTTTCGGACAGTGCGTAGCTCCTACAATGAGCAGTTCTTC | CASSFRTVRSSYNEQFF
TRBD1 | TRBJ2-5 | NA | TRBV24-1 | TGTGCCACCAGTTATGGGACAGGGGGGACCCAGTACTTC | CATSYGTGGTQYF
NA | TRBJ2-3 | NA | TRBV5-5 | TGTGCCAGCAGCTTGCCTCCAGATACGCAGTATTTT | CASSLPPDTQYF
TRBD1 | TRBJ2-7 | NA | TRBV10-3 | TGTGCCATCAGTAGGGACAGGGGGTCCTACGAGCAGTACTTC | CAISRDRGSYEQYF
NA | TRBJ1-6 | NA | TRBV9 | TGTGCCAGCAGCCCCCCGGGACATATCTATTCACCCCTCCACTTT | CASSPPGHIYSPLHF
NA | TRBJ2-1 | once | TRBV2 | TGTGCCAGCAGAAAAACAGGGATCTCCTACAATGAGCAGTTCTTC | CASRKTGISYNEQFF
TRBD2 | TRBJ2-1 | NA | TRBV9 | TGTGCCAGCAGCGAGATAAGCGGGGGGGTCAACAATGAGCAGTTCTTC | CASSEISGGVNNEQFF
TRBD1 | TRBJ1-3 | NA | TRBV9 | TGTGCCAGCAGCGCCACAGGGGGTACTGGAAACACCATATATTTT | CASSATGGTGNTIYF
TRBD2 | TRBJ2-7 | NA | TRBV5-6 | TGTGCCAGCAGCCACCTAGCGGGGGGTAGGTACGAGCAGTACTTC | CASSHLAGGRYEQYF
TRBD1 | TRBJ2-1 | NA | TRBV28 | TGTGCCAGCAGTTTATCGGGGACAGGGGCCCACAATGAGCAGTTCTTC | CASSLSGTGAHNEQFF
TRBD1 | TRBJ1-5 | once | TRBV19 | TGTGCCAGTAGTAGACAGGCAGGGGGGCTCAGCAATCAGCCCCAGCATTTT | CASSRQAGGLSNQPQHF
NA | TRBJ1-4 | NA | TRBV20-1 | TGCAGTGCTAGTGAGCAGGGTGCAACTAATGAAAAACTGTTTTTT | CSASEQGATNEKLFF
NA | TRBJ1-5 | NA | TRBV6-5 | TGTGCCAGCAGCGCTACAGGGTTGGATCAGCCCCAGCATTTT | CASSATGLDQPQHF
TRBD1 | TRBJ1-3 | NA | TRBV19 | TGTGCCAGTAGTGTCGACAGGGATCATGGAAACACCATATATTTT | CASSVDRDHGNTIYF
TRBD1 | TRBJ2-1 | NA | TRBV10-1 | TGCGCCAGCAGTGAGTCGAGCGACAGGGGTAATGAGCAGTTCTTC | CASSESSDRGNEQFF
TRBD1 | TRBJ1-2 | NA | TRBV18 | TGTGCCAGCTCACCAAACAGGGGGTCCTTGAATGGCTACACCTTC | CASSPNRGSLNGYTF
TRBD1 | TRBJ1-4 | NA | TRBV2 | TGTGCCAGCAGTGTAACCGGGACAGCAACTAATGAAAAACTGTTTTTT | CASSVTGTATNEKLFF
TRBD1 | TRBJ1-2 | few | TRBV28 | TGTGCCAGCAGTTTATTGGGACAGGGTTATGGCTACACCTTC | CASSLLGQGYGYTF
NA | TRBJ1-2 | NA | TRBV11-2 | TGTGCCAGCAGCCAAGAAGCGGATCTCTATGGCTACACCTTC | CASSQEADLYGYTF
NA | TRBJ2-5 | NA | TRBV6-5 | TGTGCCAGCAGCGGGTTCGGAAGTGTGGAGACCCAGTACTTC | CASSGFGSVETQYF
NA | TRBJ1-2 | medium-sized | TRBV7-2 | TGTGCCAGCAGCTTAGGTCGGGGGGGGTATGGCTACACCTTC | CASSLGRGGYGYTF
NA | TRBJ1-5 | few | TRBV18 | TGTGCCAGCTCCCCCGCGGCCAATCAGCCCCAGCATTTT | CASSPAANQPQHF
NA | TRBJ1-2 | NA | TRBV6-5 | TGTGCCAGCAGGGACCAGGGGAGCTATGGCTACACCTTC | CASRDQGSYGYTF
TRBD1 | TRBJ1-6 | NA | TRBV28 | TGTGCCAGCAGTTCGGAGGACAGGGGGCTCACCCTCCACTTT | CASSSEDRGLTLHF
NA | TRBJ1-3 | NA | TRBV28 | TGTGCCAGCAGTTGGGGCCCGACCTCCGCTACACCCCCTTCTGGAAACACCATATATTTT | CASSWGPTSATPPSGNTIYF
TRBD2 | TRBJ2-3 | NA | TRBV30 | TGTGCCTGGAGACCAACCGGGACTAGCGGGGGTTTATTT | CAWRPTGTSGGLF
TRBD1 | TRBJ1-4 | once | TRBV7-8 | TGTGCCAGCAGCTTAAGGCCACAGGGGGCAAGTGAAAAACTGTTTTTT | CASSLRPQGASEKLFF
NA | TRBJ2-7 | NA | TRBV25-1 | TGTGCCAGCAGTCGGGAAGCAGGGGCCTCCTACGAGCAGTACTTC | CASSREAGASYEQYF
TRBD1 | TRBJ1-4 | NA | TRBV6-5 | TGTGCCAGCACCGAAACCAGGGGGAATGAAAAACTGTTTTTT | CASTETRGNEKLFF
TRBD1 | TRBJ1-1 | NA | TRBV7-9 | TGTGCCAGCAGCCCAAACAGGGGGCAAAGGGGCACTGAAGCTTTCTTT | CASSPNRGQRGTEAFF
TRBD1 | TRBJ2-7 | NA | TRBV5-5 | TGTGCCGTCTACAGGGGGATCTACGAGCAGTACTTC | CAVYRGIYEQYF
NA | TRBJ1-5 | NA | TRBV4-2 | TGTGCCAGCAGCCAAGACCCCGGGCAGCCCCAGCATTTT | CASSQDPGQPQHF